This TCR beta chain is drawn from a study of blood T cell repertoires in COVID-19. For the study at large: From the United States, Italy and Spain came samples of acute and convalescent COVID-19. PBMCs, B-cell-depleted T cells, or T cells provided the cDNA or gDNA that made up the material.

Original data processing: Reference gene primer amplification gave estimated nucleated cell counts. TCRdb's copy holds only in-frame clones and misses some; the assay was immunoSEQ multiplex PCR. That table gives V, J and clone size, and the DNA gave D and trimming. The table includes some 25,000 clones, roughly 94% detected once. CDR1 is MNHEY, CDR2 SVGAGI, per germline. Deletions cut 0 bases from V and 2 bases from J, with 7 bases between. The CDR3 has 15 amino acids. The clonotype originates from a man between 65 and 85 years old with active COVID-19. The sequenced material came from peripheral blood. This chain links TRBV6-5 with TRBJ1-4, with a weak D call TRBD1 (6 bases). The CDR3 here is CASSYSTGTNEKLFF. The CDR3 DNA is TGTGCCAGCAGTTACTCAACAGGGACTAATGAAAAACTGTTTTTT.